The next 9 T cell receptor beta chains were all read from a single sample in a study of shared clonotypes between healthy human individuals. Produced via immunoSEQ multiplex PCR; TCRdb's table is partial and in-frame only. The data show hundreds of thousands of clones, roughly 96% seen once. Naive CD8 cells were CD45RO-negative, positively selected for CCR7, excluding terminally differentiated effector memory CD45RA+ cells. The specimen was naive CD8+ T cells sorted from blood. The receptors were sampled from a woman aged 25 to 39 in good health.

Concerning this clone: Other nucleotide sequences from this sample produce the same CDR3. The V gene is TRBV5-6, the J gene TRBJ1-2, with D unresolved. The CDR3 length is 13 residues. Per germline, CDR1 SGHDT and CDR2 YYEEEE. V dropped 1 base and J dropped 4 bases, with 8 bases sitting between them. The CDR3 region has the DNA TGTGCCAGCAGCTTGACAGAGAGCTATGGCTACACCTTC. This codes for CASSLTESYGYTF. The entire variable domain, with the rest obtained from reference TRBV5-6 and TRBJ1-2, is as follows: DAGVTQSPTHLIKTRGQQVTLRCSPKSGHDTVSWYQQALGQGPQFIFQYYEEEERQRGNFPDRFSGHQFPNYSSELNVNALLLGDSALYLCASSLTESYGYTFGSGTRLTVV.

V is TRBV27 and J is TRBJ2-3; D gene uncertain. The CDR3 has 12 amino acids. The V end lost 5 bases, the J end lost 6 bases, and 9 bases lay between the germline ends. Germline-derived CDR1 and CDR2 are MNHEY and SMNVEV (reference sequence). CDR3 bases: TGTGCCAGCAGTCATGGGCCGGATACGCAGTATTTT. This encodes CASSHGPDTQYF.

The count of this clone is one. This chain connects TRBV30 to TRBJ1-2; tentatively, D is TRBD1 (6 bases). The CDR3 contains 13 residues. Trimming took 0 bases from V and 7 from J, leaving 12 bases between them. Germline V gene lookup returns CDR1 GTSNPN and CDR2 SVGIG (reference sequence). CDR3 loop: CAWSVIGGSGYTF. CDR3 nucleotides: TGTGCCTGGAGTGTTATAGGGGGAAGTGGCTACACCTTC.

CDR3 amino acids: CASSLDPNGQYF. In DNA form, the CDR3 reads TGTGCCAGCAGTTTGGACCCGAACGGGCAGTACTTC. V and J are TRBV28 and TRBJ2-7; D is unclear. The CDR3 contains 12 residues. The germline V and J ends were trimmed by 3 bases and 9 bases, with 12 bases remaining between them. Germline V CDR1 and CDR2: MDHEN, SYDVKM. The full variable domain, completed using reference TRBV28 and TRBJ2-7, is DVKVTQSSRYLVKRTGEKVFLECVQDMDHENMFWYRQDPGLGLRLIYFSYDVKMKEKGDIPEGYSVSREKKERFSLILESASTNQTSMYLCASSLDPNGQYFGPGTRLTVT.

The gene calls are TRBV6-9 and TRBJ2-3; 7 bases line up with TRBD2. The CDR3 has 14 amino acids. The trim removed 4 bases at V and 5 bases at J, leaving 6 bases unmatched. The germline gives CDR1 MNHGY, CDR2 SVAAGI. The CDR3 DNA reads as TGTGCCAGCAGTTCTAGCGGAGGTGGAGATACGCAGTATTTT. It encodes CASSSSGGGDTQYF.

This chain uses TRBV9 with TRBJ2-7; no definite D call. This CDR3 has 14 residues. The V and J ends lost 1 base and 5 bases respectively, with 13 bases between them. Per germline, CDR1 SGDLS and CDR2 YYNGEE. Here the CDR3 reads CASSVSLSVHEQYF. CDR3 sequence (DNA): TGTGCCAGCAGCGTAAGTCTCTCCGTTCACGAGCAGTACTTC.

This clone was found once. V is TRBV28 and J is TRBJ1-5; D gene uncertain. Trimming pared 3 bases from V and 6 bases from J, leaving 21 bases between. Germline CDR1 is MDHEN and CDR2 is SYDVKM. The CDR3 runs to 17 residues. CDR3 loop: CASSFLQARRLGQPQHF. The CDR3 bases are TGTGCCAGCAGTTTTTTGCAGGCAAGAAGGCTAGGTCAGCCCCAGCATTTT.

J is TRBJ1-1 and V is TRBV27; 10 nucleotides line up with TRBD1. CDR1 is MNHEY, CDR2 SMNVEV, per germline (reference sequence). The CDR3 runs 14 residues. V shed 6 bases and J 6 bases; nucleotides not matched to a gene: 7. CDR3 protein: CASRAGTGAAEAFF. As DNA, the CDR3 is TGTGCCAGCAGGGCCGGGACAGGGGCCGCTGAAGCTTTCTTT.

The chain employs TRBV9 and TRBJ2-1; D could derive from TRBD1 or TRBD2 (6 bases each). This CDR3 contains 11 residues. Trimming stripped 5 bases from V and 8 bases from J, with 8 bases between. Germline V gives CDR1 SGDLS, CDR2 YYNGEE. The CDR3 bases are TGTGCCAGCAGTAGGGGGGATGAGCAGTTCTTC. This encodes CASSRGDEQFF.